This T cell receptor (beta chain) was observed in a study of T cells in Graves' hyperthyroidism and ophthalmopathy (dated by TCRdb to the late 2010s). Regarding the complete study: Peripheral blood samples were taken at initial diagnosis, before any treatment was given. The paper reports TCR Vbeta CDR3 sequencing of roughly 140 peripheral blood samples: approximately 41 ophthalmopathy, about 75 hyperthyroidism and around 17 progressor patients. Prospective prediction of ophthalmopathy was tested in an independent validation cohort of 18 to 20 hyperthyroidism patients and 15 to 17 patients who later progressed to ophthalmopathy. In addition, the study compared T-cell repertoires in thyroid tissue and in blood from over 5 Graves' hyperthyroidism patients. A discovery cohort of about a hundred patients, roughly 40 with Graves' ophthalmopathy and roughly 59 with stable Graves' hyperthyroidism, was used to find distinguishing TCR V-J signatures. The approximately 97 discovery patients were randomly divided into training and test sets at a 7:3 ratio. After blood sampling, hyperthyroidism patients were treated with methimazole at a starting dose of 30 mg daily, and ophthalmopathy patients were treated with high-dose intravenous methylprednisolone. Overall results and qualifications from the work: Ophthalmopathy was separated from stable hyperthyroidism by a 13 V-J signature model, with about 86% sensitivity and about 81% specificity obtained in cross-validation and 80%/75% obtained in testing. Sample size was not statistically predetermined, and blinding of investigators to group allocation was not performed. Most expanded thyroid clonotypes (frequency above 0.001) were also found in blood, which suggests that blood repertoires may mirror thyroid immune responses. In validation, progression to ophthalmopathy was predicted by the model with roughly 69% sensitivity and 72% to 85% specificity, a median of roughly 6.4 months before onset.

Many counts were recorded for this clonotype. What this receptor recognizes is not known. It has no much larger one-base neighbor in the sample; base qualities were not kept. Taken from the germline V gene, the CDR1 and CDR2 loops are SGHAT and FQNNGV. Including cysteine and phenylalanine, the CDR3 has 15 amino acids. The only DNA kept is the CDR3, 45 bases in frame from the first base. V lost 5 bases and J lost 6 bases, and the count of bases not matched to a germline gene is 13. TCR beta CDR3 regions were amplified from RNA transcripts. For the first round of RT-PCR on the TCR CDR3, the HTBI primer set was used together with the Qiagen OneStep RT-PCR kit. A second multiplex PCR round built the libraries, followed by size selection and purification. The libraries were sequenced on an Illumina HiSeq2000 using paired-end 100 bp reads. Turning to the authors' computational methods: SOAPnuke was used to process the raw data, with reads discarded if the reads contained adapters or uncalled bases, had a mean Phred below 15, or lacked an exact constant-primer or identifier match. COPE v1.2.5 was used to merge the high-quality paired reads, and each unique nucleotide sequence was defined as a clonotype. MiTCR v1.1 was used to align the clonotypes against IMGT TRBV, TRBD and TRBJ reference segments. The analysis included only V-J combinations with a frequency above 0.0001, which together covered 99% to 99.2% of the repertoires. The TCS score was defined as F50 (clonal expansion) divided by E x V (chaos), with BLOSUM62-based TCRdist calculated between CDR3 peptides within each V-J. Welch's t-statistics and random forest reduced roughly 500 V-J features to around 14, which were used in a naive Bayes classifier (R e1071). TCRdb ran its own pipeline on the public reads, namely fastp trimming at Q25 and MiXCR clone calling, and kept in-frame beta chains. CDR3 protein duplicates are merged, each entry listing the most common genes and DNA. TCRdb assigned the V and J calls; the authors' analysis was not used. The sample records approximately 400,000 distinct CDR3 sequences, around a sixth of which are singletons. The ten largest clones represent roughly 14% of the sample.

Stable Graves' hyperthyroidism was defined as no progression to ophthalmopathy during 18 months of follow-up. The hyperthyroidism patients were between 18 and 65 years old and newly diagnosed, with a disease duration of less than 2 months. Patients with uncontrolled infections, other autoimmune diseases, pregnancy or lactation were excluded. Clinical symptoms, serum thyroxine and TRAb, thyroid ultrasound, and orbital computed tomography formed the basis for the diagnoses. PBMCs were separated from approximately 10 ml of fresh peripheral blood using Ficoll-Paque density gradient centrifugation. Total RNA was extracted using Trizol reagent, and RNA quality was assessed on an Agilent 2100 Bioanalyzer.

The chain is assembled from TRBV11-2 and TRBJ2-7; the central 7 bases match TRBD1. The sample taken for sequencing was blood. This clonotype was sampled from a woman aged 18-29 years with Graves' hyperthyroidism. CDR3 protein: CASSTRRQGRGEQYF. The DNA is TGTGCCAGCAGCACCCGGCGACAGGGTCGAGGCGAGCAGTACTTC.